The 28 T cell receptor beta chains in this list originate from one sample, sequenced in a study of graft-versus-host responses after intestinal transplantation. Sequencing used immunoSEQ multiplex PCR; TCRdb keeps in-frame clones, though not all of them. The sample records under 150,000 clones, 80% to 95% being singletons. No antigen has been assigned to these receptors. The sample in question was unstimulated CD4+ T cells sorted from spleen or lymph node cells, obtained before intestinal transplant. The receptors here all came from a human donor who received an intestinal transplant.

The table lists this clone with a count of one. This chain connects TRBV7-3 to TRBJ2-2; 8 bases map to TRBD2. The CDR3 has 15 amino acids. CDR1 SGHTA and CDR2 FQGTGA come from the germline V gene. J gave up 7 bases and V 3 bases, and 7 bases lay outside the gene matches. In nucleotides, the CDR3 is TGTGCCAGCAGCTTCGGGACTAGTTTAGGCGGGGAGCTGTTTTTT. It translates to CASSFGTSLGGELFF.

This chain uses TRBV7-9 with TRBJ2-1; TRBD2 is a possible D gene (5 bases). Germline CDR1 reads SEHNR; CDR2 reads FQNEAQ (reference sequence). This CDR3 is built from 13 residues. Trimming took off 1 base at V and 6 bases at J, with 7 bases between the two ends. The DNA of the CDR3 is TGTGCCAGCAGCTTAGATCGGGGCAATGAGCAGTTCTTC. It is translated as CASSLDRGNEQFF.

The chain links TRBV6-5 to TRBJ2-7; D ambiguous. Per the germline V gene, CDR1 is MNHEY and CDR2 is SVGAGI. V lost 2 bases and J 1 base, leaving 15 bases between the germline ends. The CDR3 contains 16 residues. In nucleotides, the CDR3 is TGTGCCAGCAGTTACAGCTCGGGCTTTAGGTCCTACGAGCAGTACTTC. Translated, it gives CASSYSSGFRSYEQYF.

This sequence joins TRBV18 and TRBJ2-7, with 7 bases that match TRBD2. There are 14 residues in the CDR3. Germline V gene data show CDR1 as KGHSH and CDR2 as LQKENI. J gave up 2 bases and V 6 bases, and 7 bases lay outside the gene matches. CDR3 DNA sequence: TGTGCCAGCTCGCCGAGGGAGGGGACCTACGAGCAGTACTTC. This translates into CASSPREGTYEQYF.

The V gene is TRBV5-1, the J gene TRBJ1-2, with 8 positions matching TRBD1. The J segment lost 2 bases and the V segment lost 4 bases, leaving 4 bases of the junction unmatched. Germline values: CDR1 SGHRS, CDR2 YFSETQ. The CDR3 extends over 14 amino acids. The CDR3 is CASSHGQGNYGYTF. The CDR3 nucleotides are TGCGCCAGCAGCCATGGACAGGGCAACTATGGCTACACCTTC.

The chain links TRBV5-8 to TRBJ2-3; D is uncertain. The CDR3 is made up of 13 amino acids. V lost 0 bases, J lost 1 base, and 3 bases lay in between. Per germline, CDR1 SGHTS and CDR2 YDEGEE. This CDR3 is CASSLARTDTQYF. CDR3 DNA: TGTGCCAGCAGCTTGGCCCGCACAGATACGCAGTATTTT.

V is TRBV18 and J is TRBJ1-5; the D is unclear. Germline CDR1 KGHSH, CDR2 LQKENI. V shed 2 bases and J shed 2 bases, with 4 bases lying between them. The CDR3 sequence is 13 residues long. The CDR3 spells CASSPGRNQPQHF. Written as DNA, the CDR3 is TGTGCCAGCTCACCAGGGCGCAATCAGCCCCAGCATTTT.

J is TRBJ2-7 and V is TRBV15, with 7 bases aligning to TRBD2. Germline trimming cut 5 bases from V and 5 bases from J; bases unmatched to any gene: 15. Germline V gene lookup returns CDR1 LNHNV and CDR2 YYDKDF (reference sequence). CDR3 size: 16 residues. Here the CDR3 reads CATSRSGTPAADEQYF. CDR3 DNA: TGTGCCACCAGCCGAAGCGGGACGCCCGCCGCCGACGAGCAGTACTTC.

J is TRBJ2-2 and V is TRBV7-2; D tentatively fits TRBD1 or TRBD2 (5 bases each). Germline V gene sequence: CDR1 SGHTA, CDR2 FQGNSA. The CDR3 extends over 14 amino acids. V was cut by 1 base and J by 5 bases, with 8 bases left in between. The CDR3 DNA sequence: TGTGCCAGCAGCTTAGTAGGGACGACCGGGGAGCTGTTTTTT. It yields the protein CASSLVGTTGELFF.

The rearrangement joins TRBV7-3 to TRBJ1-2; tentative D call: TRBD1 (6 bases). The germline V gene encodes CDR1 SGHTA and CDR2 FQGTGA. Trimming pared 0 bases from V and 6 bases from J, leaving 17 bases between. There are 16 residues in the CDR3. The CDR3 coding sequence is TGTGCCAGCAGCTTAACGGGGGCACACCACAGACATGGCTACACCTTC. This sequence encodes CASSLTGAHHRHGYTF.

The rearrangement links TRBV27 to TRBJ2-7, with 10 bases fitting TRBD2. Trimming cost V 6 bases and J 2 bases; bases outside gene matches: 4. The V gene's germline CDR1 is MNHEY and CDR2 SMNVEV (reference sequence). This CDR3 region has 14 residues. CDR3 sequence (DNA): TGTGCCAGCAGGGGACTAGCGTTCCCCTACGAGCAGTACTTC. This sequence encodes CASRGLAFPYEQYF.

The rearrangement links TRBV5-8 to TRBJ2-3; D gene unclear. The V end lost 3 bases, the J end lost 6 bases, and 11 bases lay between the germline ends. CDR3 length: 13 amino acids. Looked up from germline, CDR1 is SGHTS and CDR2 is YDEGEE. The CDR3 region has the DNA TGTGCCAGCAGCTCTAACGGCCGGGATACGCAGTATTTT. Its translation: CASSSNGRDTQYF.

The genes are TRBV5-1 and TRBJ2-7; 7 bases are a match to TRBD2. The V segment lost 4 bases and the J segment 5 bases; nucleotides outside the gene matches: 6. The germline CDR1 and CDR2 sequences are SGHRS and YFSETQ. The CDR3 consists of 13 residues. As DNA, the CDR3 is TGCGCCAGCAGCGGGGGGGGAGGGAACGAGCAGTACTTC. It is translated as CASSGGGGNEQYF.

V and J are TRBV6-5 and TRBJ1-2, with 11 positions matching TRBD1. Germline CDR1 MNHEY, CDR2 SVGAGI. The length of the CDR3 is 14 residues. The V gene end was trimmed by 4 bases and the J gene end by 7 bases; junction bases not matched to a gene: 5. DNA for the CDR3: TGTGCCAGCAGTTCGGACAGGGGGCGTCTTGGCTACACCTTC. This encodes CASSSDRGRLGYTF.

The rearrangement links TRBV29-1 to TRBJ2-3, with 10 nucleotides matching TRBD2. Losses at the gene ends were 5 bases for V and 2 bases for J; bases not matched to a gene: 7. The CDR3 has 15 residues. Germline CDR1 is SQVTM and CDR2 is ANQGSEA. The chain's CDR3 is CSVPGTSAYTDTQYF. The DNA of the CDR3 is TGCAGCGTTCCCGGGACTAGCGCCTACACAGATACGCAGTATTTT.

The rearrangement uses TRBV7-3 and TRBJ2-1; 12 bases agree with TRBD1. Trimming cost V 0 bases and J 7 bases; bases outside gene matches: 4. Germline loops: CDR1 SGHTA, CDR2 FQGTGA. The CDR3 covers 16 residues. This chain's CDR3 is CASSLTGTGGVNEQFF. The CDR3 DNA follows: TGTGCCAGCAGCTTAACCGGGACAGGGGGCGTTAATGAGCAGTTCTTC.

This chain joins TRBV6-1 and TRBJ2-7; the D gene is possibly TRBD1 (6 bases). V shed 3 bases and J shed 5 bases, with 8 bases lying between them. Germline CDR1 reads MNHNS; CDR2 reads SASEGT. There are 12 residues in the CDR3. Written as DNA, the CDR3 is TGTGCCAGCAGTGACAGGGGCCACGAGCAGTACTTC. The encoded protein is CASSDRGHEQYF.

The rearrangement uses TRBV4-1 and TRBJ2-3; the match to TRBD2 covers 7 bases. The ends lost 1 base at V and 0 bases at J; junction bases unmatched: 10. Per the germline V gene, CDR1 is MGHRA and CDR2 is YSYEKL. This CDR3 contains 18 residues. The CDR3: CASSQAVTSGVSTDTQYF. The CDR3 DNA reads as TGCGCCAGCAGCCAAGCTGTGACAAGCGGGGTAAGCACAGATACGCAGTATTTT.

The chain uses TRBV6-5 and TRBJ2-7, with 10 bases matching TRBD1. Germline lookup yields CDR1 MNHEY and CDR2 SVGAGI. CDR3 length: 15 amino acids. The J segment lost 3 bases and the V segment lost 4 bases, leaving 6 bases of the junction unmatched. The DNA of the CDR3 is TGTGCCAGCAGTTCCCCGGGACAGGGGAGCTACGAGCAGTACTTC. Encoded protein: CASSSPGQGSYEQYF.

The chain links TRBV6-5 to TRBJ2-1; D may be TRBD1 or TRBD2 (7 bases each). Germline assignment: CDR1 MNHEY and CDR2 SVGAGI. The CDR3 covers 14 residues. V gave up 10 bases and J gave up 8 bases, with 21 bases separating them. The CDR3 is CATARRGGRDEQFF. CDR3 sequence (DNA): TGTGCCACCGCCCGCAGGGGGGGTAGGGATGAGCAGTTCTTC.

The chain joins TRBV19 to TRBJ1-1; D might be TRBD1 (6 bases). Germline V gene lookup returns CDR1 LNHDA and CDR2 SQIVND (reference sequence). There are 15 residues in the CDR3. V shed 6 bases and J shed 1 base, with 15 bases lying between them. As DNA, the CDR3 is TGTGCCAGTAGCTTAACAGGGCCGGAGAACACTGAAGCTTTCTTT. Its protein is CASSLTGPENTEAFF.

The chain uses TRBV10-2 and TRBJ2-5; possible D gene TRBD1, 6 bases. Between the trimmed V and J ends, which lost 5 bases and 2 bases, there was a span of 9 bases. Germline V gene data show CDR1 as WSHSY and CDR2 as SAAADI. The CDR3 length is 13 residues. CDR3 DNA sequence: TGCGCCAGCAGTAGGGGGTGGCAAGAGACCCAGTACTTC. Its protein is CASSRGWQETQYF.

CDR3 nucleotide sequence: TGTGCCAGCGATCCCCTAGCGGACTACAATGAGCAGTTCTTC. Translated: CASDPLADYNEQFF. The chain carries TRBV7-9 and TRBJ2-1; 7 bases agree with TRBD2. The CDR3 spans 14 residues. Losses at the gene ends were 8 bases for V and 3 bases for J; bases not matched to a gene: 7. Germline CDR1 and CDR2: SEHNR and FQNEAQ (reference sequence). Full variable domain (missing parts from reference TRBV7-9 and TRBJ2-1): DTGVSQNPRHKITKRGQNVTFRCDPISEHNRLYWYRQTLGQGPEFLTYFQNEAQLEKSRLLSDRFSAERPKGSFSTLEIQRTEQGDSAMYLCASDPLADYNEQFFGPGTRLTVL.

The V gene is TRBV11-3, the J gene TRBJ2-7; 9 bases map to TRBD1. Germline V gives CDR1 SGHNT, CDR2 YENEEA. This CDR3 has 16 amino acids. V shed 1 base, J shed 6 bases, and the junction held 10 bases outside the gene matches. CDR3 DNA: TGTGCCAGCAGCTTAGTCACAGGGGGCGTCTTGGGCGAGCAGTACTTC. This translates into CASSLVTGGVLGEQYF.

This sequence joins TRBV27 and TRBJ2-3, with D uncertain. CDR1 and CDR2 from the germline V gene are MNHEY and SMNVEV (reference sequence). V lost 3 bases, J lost 2 bases, and 12 bases lay in between. There are 15 residues in the CDR3. CDR3 nucleotide sequence: TGTGCCAGCAGTTTCACTCTACCCTCCACAGATACGCAGTATTTT. Translating gives CASSFTLPSTDTQYF.

V usage is TRBV5-1 and J usage is TRBJ2-7, with D possibly being TRBD2 (5 bases). Germline CDR1 is SGHRS and CDR2 is YFSETQ. Trimming pared 4 bases from V and 1 base from J, leaving 15 bases between. The CDR3 covers 15 residues. The CDR3, as DNA: TGCGCCAGCAGCCTAAGCGGAAAGAGGTCCTACGAGCAGTACTTC. Translating gives CASSLSGKRSYEQYF.

The gene calls are TRBV5-1 and TRBJ2-7; D could derive from TRBD1 or TRBD2 (5 bases each). The germline V gene has CDR1 SGHRS and CDR2 YFSETQ. Trimming shortened V by 4 bases and J by 1 base, and 15 bases separated the two germline ends. There are 15 residues in the CDR3. The CDR3 DNA follows: TGCGCCAGCAGCCTGCTACCCGAGGGGTCCTACGAGCAGTACTTC. It encodes CASSLLPEGSYEQYF.

The chain employs TRBV5-1 and TRBJ2-7, with D possibly matching TRBD2 (6 bases). V dropped 2 bases and J dropped 3 bases, with 9 bases sitting between them. The CDR3 totals 13 residues. Germline V gene lookup returns CDR1 SGHRS and CDR2 YFSETQ. CDR3 protein: CASSFRERYEQYF. DNA of the CDR3: TGCGCCAGCAGCTTCCGGGAGCGCTACGAGCAGTACTTC.